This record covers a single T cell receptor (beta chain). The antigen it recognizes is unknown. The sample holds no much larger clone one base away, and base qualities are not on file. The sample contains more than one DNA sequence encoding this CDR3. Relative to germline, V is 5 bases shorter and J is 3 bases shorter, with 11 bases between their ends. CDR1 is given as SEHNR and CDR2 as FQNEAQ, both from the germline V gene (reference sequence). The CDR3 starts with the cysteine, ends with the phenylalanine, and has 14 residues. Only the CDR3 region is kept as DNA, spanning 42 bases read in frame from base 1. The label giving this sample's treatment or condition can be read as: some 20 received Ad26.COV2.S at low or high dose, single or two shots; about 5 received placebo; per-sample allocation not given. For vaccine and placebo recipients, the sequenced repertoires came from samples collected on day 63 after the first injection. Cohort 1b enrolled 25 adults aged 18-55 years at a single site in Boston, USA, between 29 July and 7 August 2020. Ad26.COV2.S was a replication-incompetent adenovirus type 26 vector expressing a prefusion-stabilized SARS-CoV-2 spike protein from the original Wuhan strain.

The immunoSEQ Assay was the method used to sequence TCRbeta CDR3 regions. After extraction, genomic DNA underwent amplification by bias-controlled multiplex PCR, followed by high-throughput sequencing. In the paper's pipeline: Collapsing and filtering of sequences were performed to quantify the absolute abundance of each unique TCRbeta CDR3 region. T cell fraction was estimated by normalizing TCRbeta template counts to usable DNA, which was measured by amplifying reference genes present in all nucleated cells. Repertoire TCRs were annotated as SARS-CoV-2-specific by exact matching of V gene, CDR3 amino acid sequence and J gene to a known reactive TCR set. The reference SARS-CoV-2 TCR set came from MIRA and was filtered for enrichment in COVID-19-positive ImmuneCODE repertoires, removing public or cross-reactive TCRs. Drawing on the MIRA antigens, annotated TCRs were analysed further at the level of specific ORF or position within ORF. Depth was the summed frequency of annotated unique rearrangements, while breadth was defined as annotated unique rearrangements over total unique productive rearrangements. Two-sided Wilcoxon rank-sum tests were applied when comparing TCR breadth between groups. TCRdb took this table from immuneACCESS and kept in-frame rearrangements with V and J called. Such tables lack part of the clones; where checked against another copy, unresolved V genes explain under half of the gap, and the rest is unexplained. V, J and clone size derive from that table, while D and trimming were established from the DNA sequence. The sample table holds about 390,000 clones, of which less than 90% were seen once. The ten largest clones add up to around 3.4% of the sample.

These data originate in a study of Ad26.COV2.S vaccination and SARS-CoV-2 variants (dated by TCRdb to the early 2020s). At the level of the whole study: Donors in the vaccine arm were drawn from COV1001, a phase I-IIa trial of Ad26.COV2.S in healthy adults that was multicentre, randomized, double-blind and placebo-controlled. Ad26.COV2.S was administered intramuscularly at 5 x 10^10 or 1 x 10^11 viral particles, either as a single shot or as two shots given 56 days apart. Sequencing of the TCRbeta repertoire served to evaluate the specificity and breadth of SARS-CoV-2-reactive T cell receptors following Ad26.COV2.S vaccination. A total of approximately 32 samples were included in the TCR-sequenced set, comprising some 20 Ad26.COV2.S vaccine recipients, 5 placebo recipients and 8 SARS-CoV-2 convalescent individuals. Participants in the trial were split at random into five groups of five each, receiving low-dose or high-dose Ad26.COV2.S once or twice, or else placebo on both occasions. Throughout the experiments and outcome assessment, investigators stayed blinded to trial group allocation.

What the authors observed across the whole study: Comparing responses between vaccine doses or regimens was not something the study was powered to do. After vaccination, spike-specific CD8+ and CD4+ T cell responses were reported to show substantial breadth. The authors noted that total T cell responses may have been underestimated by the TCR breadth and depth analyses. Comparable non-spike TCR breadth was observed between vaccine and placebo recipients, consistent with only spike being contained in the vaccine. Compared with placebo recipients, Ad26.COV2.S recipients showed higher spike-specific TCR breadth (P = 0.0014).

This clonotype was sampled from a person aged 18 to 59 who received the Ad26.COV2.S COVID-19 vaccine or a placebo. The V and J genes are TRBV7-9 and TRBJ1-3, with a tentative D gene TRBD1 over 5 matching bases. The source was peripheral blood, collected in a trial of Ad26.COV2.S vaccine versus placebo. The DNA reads TGTGCCAGCAGCCTCGCAGGGAGTGGAAACACCATATATTTT. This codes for CASSLAGSGNTIYF.